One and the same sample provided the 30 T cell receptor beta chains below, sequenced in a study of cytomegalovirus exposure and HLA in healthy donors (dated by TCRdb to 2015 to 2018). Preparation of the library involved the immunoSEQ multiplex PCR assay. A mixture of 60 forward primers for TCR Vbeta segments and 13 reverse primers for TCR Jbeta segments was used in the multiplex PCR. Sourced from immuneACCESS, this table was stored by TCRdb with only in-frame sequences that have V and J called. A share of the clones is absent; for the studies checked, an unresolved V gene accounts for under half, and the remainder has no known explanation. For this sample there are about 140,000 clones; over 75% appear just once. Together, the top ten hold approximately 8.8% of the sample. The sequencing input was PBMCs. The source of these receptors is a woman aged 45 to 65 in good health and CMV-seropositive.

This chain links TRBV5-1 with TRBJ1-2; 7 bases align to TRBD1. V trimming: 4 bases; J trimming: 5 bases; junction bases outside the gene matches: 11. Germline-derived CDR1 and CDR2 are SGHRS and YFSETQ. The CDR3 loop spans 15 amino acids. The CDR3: CASSLETGTVYGYTF. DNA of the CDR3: TGCGCCAGCAGCCTCGAGACCGGGACAGTTTATGGCTACACCTTC.

The CDR3 coding sequence is TGTGCCAGCAGCTCGGGCCTTAGGGGTGGAGAGACCCAGTACTTC. Protein product: CASSSGLRGGETQYF. The chain links TRBV5-8 to TRBJ2-5; a possible D gene is TRBD1 (5 bases). CDR1 SGHTS and CDR2 YDEGEE come from the germline V gene. The CDR3 is 15 amino acids. The V and J ends lost 3 bases and 4 bases respectively, with 16 bases between them.

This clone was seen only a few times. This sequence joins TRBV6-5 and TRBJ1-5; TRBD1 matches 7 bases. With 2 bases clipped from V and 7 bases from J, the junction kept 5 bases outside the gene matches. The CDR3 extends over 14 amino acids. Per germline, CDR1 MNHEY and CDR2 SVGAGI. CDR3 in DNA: TGTGCCAGCAGTTACGACCCCAGGGGGCAGCCCCAGCATTTT. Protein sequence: CASSYDPRGQPQHF.

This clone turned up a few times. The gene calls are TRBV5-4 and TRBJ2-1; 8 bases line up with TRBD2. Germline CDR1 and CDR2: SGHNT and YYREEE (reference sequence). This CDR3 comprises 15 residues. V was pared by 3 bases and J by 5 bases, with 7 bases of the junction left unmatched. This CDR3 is CASSYTREGNNEQFF. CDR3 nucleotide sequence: TGTGCCAGCAGCTACACCCGGGAGGGTAACAATGAGCAGTTCTTC.

The CDR3 is CASRGAGQTTDTQYF. CDR3 sequence (DNA): TGTGCCAGCAGGGGAGCGGGACAAACCACAGATACGCAGTATTTT. V is TRBV7-3 and J is TRBJ2-3, with D tentatively TRBD2 (7 bases). V shed 6 bases and J shed 2 bases, with 15 bases lying between them. Germline assignment: CDR1 SGHTA and CDR2 FQGTGA. The CDR3 consists of 15 residues. Complete variable domain (other parts from reference TRBV7-3 and TRBJ2-3): GAGVSQTPSNKVTEKGKYVELRCDPISGHTALYWYRQSLGQGPEFLIYFQGTGAADDSGLPNDRFFAVRPEGSVSTLKIQRTERGDSAVYLCASRGAGQTTDTQYFGPGTRLTVL.

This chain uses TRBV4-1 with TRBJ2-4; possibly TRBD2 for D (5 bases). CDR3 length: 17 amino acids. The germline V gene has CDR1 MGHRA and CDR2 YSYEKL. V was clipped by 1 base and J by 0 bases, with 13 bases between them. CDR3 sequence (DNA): TGCGCCAGCAGCCAAGTGCCCGGGGTTCTAGCCAAAAACATTCAGTACTTC. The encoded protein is CASSQVPGVLAKNIQYF.

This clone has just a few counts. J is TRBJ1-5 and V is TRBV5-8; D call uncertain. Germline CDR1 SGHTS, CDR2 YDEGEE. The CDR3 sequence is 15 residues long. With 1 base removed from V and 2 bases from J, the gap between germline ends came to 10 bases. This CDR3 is CASSLTRLGNQPQHF. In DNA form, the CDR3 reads TGTGCCAGCAGCTTGACGCGTCTGGGCAATCAGCCCCAGCATTTT.

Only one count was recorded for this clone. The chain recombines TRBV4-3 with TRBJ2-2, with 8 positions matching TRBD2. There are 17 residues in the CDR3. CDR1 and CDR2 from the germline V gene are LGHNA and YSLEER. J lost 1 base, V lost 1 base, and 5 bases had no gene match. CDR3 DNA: TGCGCCAGCAGCCAAGGGGGGGCGGGGGGGAACACCGGGGAGCTGTTTTTT. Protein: CASSQGGAGGNTGELFF.

The CDR3 DNA reads as TGTGCCAGCACCCCCGGGCGGGGCGATGGATCCTACGAGCAGTACTTC. Its protein is CASTPGRGDGSYEQYF. The V and J genes are TRBV7-9 and TRBJ2-7; a possible D gene is TRBD2 (6 bases). Per germline, CDR1 SEHNR and CDR2 FQNEAQ (reference sequence). The CDR3 has 16 residues. Trimming removed 7 bases at V and 1 base at J, with 20 bases between.

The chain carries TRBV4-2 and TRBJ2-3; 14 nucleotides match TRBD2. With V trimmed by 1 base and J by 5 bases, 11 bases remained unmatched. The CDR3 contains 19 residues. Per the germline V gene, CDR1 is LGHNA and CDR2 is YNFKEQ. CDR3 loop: CASSQGLAGGFNGRDTQYF. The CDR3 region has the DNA TGTGCCAGCAGCCAAGGACTAGCGGGGGGGTTTAACGGTAGAGATACGCAGTATTTT.

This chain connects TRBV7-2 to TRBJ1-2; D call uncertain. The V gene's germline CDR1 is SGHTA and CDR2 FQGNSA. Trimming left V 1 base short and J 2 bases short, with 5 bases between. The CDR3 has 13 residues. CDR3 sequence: CASSLGQNYGYTF. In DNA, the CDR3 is TGTGCCAGCAGCTTAGGGCAAAACTATGGCTACACCTTC.

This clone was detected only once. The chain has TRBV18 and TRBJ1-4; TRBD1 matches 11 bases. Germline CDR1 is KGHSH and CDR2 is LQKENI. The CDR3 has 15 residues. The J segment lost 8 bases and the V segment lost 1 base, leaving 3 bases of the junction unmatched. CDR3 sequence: CASSPRTGGAEKLFF. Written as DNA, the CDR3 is TGTGCCAGCTCACCACGGACAGGGGGCGCAGAAAAACTGTTTTTT.

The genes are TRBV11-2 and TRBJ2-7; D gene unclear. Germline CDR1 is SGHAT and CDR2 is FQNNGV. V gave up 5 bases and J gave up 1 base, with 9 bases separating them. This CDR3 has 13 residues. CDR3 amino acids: CASSRTESYEQYF. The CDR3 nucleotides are TGTGCCAGCAGCAGAACAGAATCCTACGAGCAGTACTTC.

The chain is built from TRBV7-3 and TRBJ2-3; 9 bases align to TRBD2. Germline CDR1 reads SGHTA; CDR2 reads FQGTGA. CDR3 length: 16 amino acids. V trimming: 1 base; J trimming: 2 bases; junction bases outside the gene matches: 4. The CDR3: CASSLNGGGDTDTQYF. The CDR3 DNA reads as TGTGCCAGCAGCTTAAATGGCGGGGGGGACACAGATACGCAGTATTTT.

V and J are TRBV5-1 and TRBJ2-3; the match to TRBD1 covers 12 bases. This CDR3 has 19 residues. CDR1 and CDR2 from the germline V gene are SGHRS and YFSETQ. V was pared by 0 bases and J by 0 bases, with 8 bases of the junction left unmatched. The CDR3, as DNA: TGCGCCAGCAGCTTGGTGGGGACAGGGGGCCTTCTCAGCACAGATACGCAGTATTTT. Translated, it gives CASSLVGTGGLLSTDTQYF.

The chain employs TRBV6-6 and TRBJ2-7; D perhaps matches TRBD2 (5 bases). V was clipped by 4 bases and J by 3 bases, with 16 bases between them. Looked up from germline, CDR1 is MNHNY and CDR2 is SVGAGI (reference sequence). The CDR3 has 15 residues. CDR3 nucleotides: TGTGCCAGCAGTTCCTCACCGGACTTACACTACGAGCAGTACTTC. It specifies CASSSSPDLHYEQYF.

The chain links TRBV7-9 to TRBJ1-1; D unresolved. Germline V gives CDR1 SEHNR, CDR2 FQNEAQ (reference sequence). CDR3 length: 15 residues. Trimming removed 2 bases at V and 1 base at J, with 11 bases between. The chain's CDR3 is CASSLPGWGNTEAFF. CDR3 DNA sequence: TGTGCCAGCAGCTTACCGGGATGGGGGAACACTGAAGCTTTCTTT.

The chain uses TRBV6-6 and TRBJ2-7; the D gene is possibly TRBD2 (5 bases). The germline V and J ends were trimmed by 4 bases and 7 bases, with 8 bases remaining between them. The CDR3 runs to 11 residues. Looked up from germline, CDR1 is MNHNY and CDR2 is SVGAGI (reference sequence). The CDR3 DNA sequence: TGTGCCAGCAGTTCCCGGAGGGAGCAGTACTTC. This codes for CASSSRREQYF.

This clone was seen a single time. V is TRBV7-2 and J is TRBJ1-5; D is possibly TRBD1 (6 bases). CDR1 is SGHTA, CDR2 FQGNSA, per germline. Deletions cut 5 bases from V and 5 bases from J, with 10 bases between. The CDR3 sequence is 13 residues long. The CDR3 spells CASSVQGDQPQHF. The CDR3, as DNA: TGTGCCAGCAGCGTACAGGGAGATCAGCCCCAGCATTTT.

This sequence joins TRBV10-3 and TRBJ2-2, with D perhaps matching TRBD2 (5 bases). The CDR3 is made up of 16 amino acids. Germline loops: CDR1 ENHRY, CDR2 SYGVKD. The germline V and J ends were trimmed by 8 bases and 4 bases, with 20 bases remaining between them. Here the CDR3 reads CAILGSNRGGTGELFF. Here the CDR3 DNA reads TGTGCCATCCTGGGGTCCAACCGGGGTGGCACCGGGGAGCTGTTTTTT.

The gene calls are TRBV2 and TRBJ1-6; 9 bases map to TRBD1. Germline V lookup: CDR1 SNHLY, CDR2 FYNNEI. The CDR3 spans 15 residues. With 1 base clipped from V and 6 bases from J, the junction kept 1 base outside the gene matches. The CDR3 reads CASSEGGQGNSPLHF. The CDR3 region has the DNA TGTGCCAGCAGTGAAGGGGGACAGGGTAATTCACCCCTCCACTTT. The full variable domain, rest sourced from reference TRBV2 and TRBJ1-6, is EPEVTQTPSHQVTQMGQEVILRCVPISNHLYFYWYRQILGQKVEFLVSFYNNEISEKSEIFDDQFSVERPDGSNFTLKIRSTKLEDSAMYFCASSEGGQGNSPLHFGNGTRLTVT.

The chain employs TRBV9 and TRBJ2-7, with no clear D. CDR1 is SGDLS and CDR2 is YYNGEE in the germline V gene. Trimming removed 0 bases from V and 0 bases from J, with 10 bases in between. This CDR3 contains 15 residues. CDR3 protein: CASSVGRTGSYEQYF. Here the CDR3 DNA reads TGTGCCAGCAGCGTAGGACGCACGGGCTCCTACGAGCAGTACTTC.

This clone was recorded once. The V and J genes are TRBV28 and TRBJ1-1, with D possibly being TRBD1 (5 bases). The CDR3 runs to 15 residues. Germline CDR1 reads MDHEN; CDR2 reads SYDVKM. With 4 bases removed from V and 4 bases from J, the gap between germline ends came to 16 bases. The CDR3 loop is CASSSEGESATEAFF. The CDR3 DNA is TGTGCCAGCAGTTCTGAAGGGGAATCGGCCACTGAAGCTTTCTTT.

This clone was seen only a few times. The CDR3 coding sequence is TGTGCCAGCAGCTCCCGGAGGACAGGGGTGGCGGAGACCCAGTACTTC. Protein: CASSSRRTGVAETQYF. The chain has TRBV7-2 and TRBJ2-5, with 9 bases matching TRBD1. Per germline, CDR1 SGHTA and CDR2 FQGNSA. CDR3 size: 16 residues. V was clipped by 4 bases and J by 5 bases; unmatched bases: 11.

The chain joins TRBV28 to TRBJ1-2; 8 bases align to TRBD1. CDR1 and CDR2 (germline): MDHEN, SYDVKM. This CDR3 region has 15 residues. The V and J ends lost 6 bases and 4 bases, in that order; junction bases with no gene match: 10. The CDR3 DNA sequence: TGTGCCAGCAGACCCGGACAGGGCCGATCCTATGGCTACACCTTC. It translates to CASRPGQGRSYGYTF.

CDR3 nucleotides: TGTGCCAGCAGTGAACGCCTAGCGGGGGGCCGGCGCCTCACAGATACGCAGTATTTT. It encodes CASSERLAGGRRLTDTQYF. The chain recombines TRBV6-1 with TRBJ2-3; 11 nucleotides match TRBD2. J gave up 2 bases and V 2 bases, and 12 bases lay outside the gene matches. Germline CDR1 and CDR2: MNHNS and SASEGT. The CDR3 has 19 residues.

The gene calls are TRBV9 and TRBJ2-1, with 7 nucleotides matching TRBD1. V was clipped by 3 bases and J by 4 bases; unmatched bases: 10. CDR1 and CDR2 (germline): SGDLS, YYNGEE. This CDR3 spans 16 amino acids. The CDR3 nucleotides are TGTGCCAGCAGCGCCTCCGGGACAGCGATATACAATGAGCAGTTCTTC. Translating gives CASSASGTAIYNEQFF.

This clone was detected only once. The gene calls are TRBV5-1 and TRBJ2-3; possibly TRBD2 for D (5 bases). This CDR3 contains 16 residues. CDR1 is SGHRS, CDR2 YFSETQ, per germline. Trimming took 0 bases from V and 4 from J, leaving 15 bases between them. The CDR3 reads CASSLESREGSDTQYF. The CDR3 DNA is TGCGCCAGCAGCTTGGAGTCCCGCGAGGGCTCAGATACGCAGTATTTT.

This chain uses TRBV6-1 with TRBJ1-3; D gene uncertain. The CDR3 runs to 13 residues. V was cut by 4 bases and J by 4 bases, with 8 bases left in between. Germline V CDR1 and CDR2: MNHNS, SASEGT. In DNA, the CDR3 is TGTGCCAGCAGTGTGGAGACGGGAAACACCATATATTTT. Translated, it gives CASSVETGNTIYF.

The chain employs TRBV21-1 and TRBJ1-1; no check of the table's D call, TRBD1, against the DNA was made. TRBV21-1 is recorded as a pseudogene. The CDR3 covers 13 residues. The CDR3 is CASQQRSTGEAFF. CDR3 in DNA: TGTGCCAGTCAGCAAAGGTCCACAGGGGAGGCTTTCTTT.